This T cell receptor (beta chain) was documented in a study of breast tumors, draining lymph nodes, adjacent tissues. General observations from the study: That most tumor T cells come from lymph nodes remained unproven. Luminal-like breast cancer showed significantly higher tumor–nontumor repertoire similarity than basal-like. Data fit most tumor T cells coming from lymph node, expanding in tumor. Tumor TCR diversity was below lymph nodes but above nontumor tissue.

This CDR3 spans 14 amino acids. V lost 2 bases and J 9 bases, leaving 13 bases between the germline ends. Germline values: CDR1 MNHEY, CDR2 SVGAGI. Breast cancer patients provided tissue from their axillary draining lymph nodes. TCRdb reprocessed the multiplex PCR reads via MiXCR and lists one record per CDR3 protein. The table includes about 200,000 distinct CDR3 sequences, around 35% detected once. This clonotype was seen ten or more times. Its antigen remains unknown. The rearrangement joins TRBV6-5 to TRBJ2-2; D may be TRBD2 (6 bases). The source material was axillary lymph node tissue. The TCR was taken from a female donor with breast cancer. Some clones in this sample may be carry-over from other donors' samples. CDR3 sequence reads: CASSYDSGRRELFF. Here the CDR3 DNA reads TGTGCCAGCAGTTACGATAGCGGTCGCAGGGAGCTGTTTTTT.